The rows below give T cell receptor beta chains drawn from one sample of a study of post-analysis software for immune sequencing data. TCRdb called the PCR reads again in MiXCR, with one record for every CDR3 protein. This sample carries about 560,000 distinct CDR3 sequences, roughly 45% of them seen once, and the ten largest clones take about 1.8%. Sequences were obtained from blood. These receptors originate from a girl aged 5-17 years with multiple sclerosis. Each CDR3 is given with its conserved first and last residue. Each record gives: V gene, D gene, CDR3 protein. D genes are given only for firm matches.

TRBV20-1	-	CSASSSTSFYEQYF
TRBV5-1	-	CASSLDPPSSEEQFF
TRBV27	-	CASRFGAGRMGEQYF
TRBV6-1	-	CASQKRDRETQYF
TRBV7-2	-	CASSLDASWDNEQFF
TRBV4-1	TRBD2	CASSQGLAGRWDIQYF
TRBV11-3	TRBD1	CASSSGQGLPGTDTQYF
TRBV6-1	-	CASSSEAPSYNEQFF
TRBV6-5	-	CASRRLGLEGNSPLHF
TRBV5-5	TRBD2	CASSPLAVWDEQFF
TRBV7-9	-	CAASISGGSGYTF
TRBV12-3/TRBV12-4	-	CASSLSVRTEAFF
TRBV29-1	-	CSVVGHPGETQYF
TRBV12-3/TRBV12-4	TRBD1	CASSLGTGAYYGYTF